This T cell receptor (beta chain) was observed in a study of T cells in localized non-small cell lung cancer. Study results and limitations: As only one tumor region underwent sequencing, heterogeneity remains possible. Paired adjacent lung recovered a median around 52 of the top 100 tumor clones.

Regarding this clone: What it recognizes is unknown.

Germline loops: CDR1 SGDLS, CDR2 YYNGEE. CDR3 size: 11 residues. Trimming took 0 bases from V and 7 from J, leaving 3 bases between them. This table comes from immunoSEQ multiplex PCR, and its TCRdb copy is limited to in-frame clones, with some not included. The sample lists roughly 35,000 clones; under 95% were seen once. This receptor was taken from an older female donor with stage II lung adenocarcinoma. The input for sequencing was peripheral blood mononuclear cells, taken before any cancer treatment. The chain carries TRBV9 and TRBJ2-3, with D hard to call. CDR3 coding DNA: TGTGCCAGCAGCGTAGAACATACGCAGTATTTT. Translating gives CASSVEHTQYF.